The sequence of this T cell receptor (beta chain) was determined in a study of metastatic and nonmetastatic thyroid tumors (dated by TCRdb to about 2020). General notes on the study: For patients with malignant and with benign thyroid disease, the researchers compared repertoires between peripheral blood samples and tumor or nodule tissue samples.

No patient had received any treatment before thyroid surgery. Using T-cell receptor beta sequencing, the study looked back at clinical samples from patients collected from the early 2010s to the late 2010s. The full study reports these points: In both blood and tumor samples, TCR beta diversity was reported to be significantly higher in malignant tumors than in benign nodules.

Library preparation used PCR. Instrument used: Illumina HiSeq 4000. High-throughput sequencing was used to profile the TCR beta-chain CDR3 region of every patient. The source study handled its data this way. Drawing on CDR3 differences between clinicopathological groups, the researchers built a classifier meant to tell apart patients with distant-metastatic papillary thyroid cancer. The Shannon index was used to assess repertoire diversity, and the Morisita-Horn index was used to assess tumor-blood repertoire similarity. TCRdb itself trimmed the public reads at Q25 with fastp, ran MiXCR and retained productive beta chains. These V and J calls originate from TCRdb's pipeline instead of the authors' own analysis. Here the sample has roughly 46,000 clones; around 25% occur a single time. In total, the top ten clones hold more than 3% of the sample. From the cysteine through the phenylalanine, the CDR3 covers 14 amino acids. The only DNA kept is the CDR3, 42 bases in frame from the first base. CDR1 and CDR2 are drawn from the germline V gene: MNHNS, SASEGT. The junction shows trimming of 6 bases on V and 0 bases on J, plus 12 bases between the germline ends.

This clone was found many times. Its antigen is still unknown. Within one base of it there is no much larger clone, and no base qualities were kept. Material for sequencing was blood. The TCR originated in a male donor with papillary thyroid cancer or a benign thyroid nodule (not recorded which). Some clones in this sample may be carry-over from other donors' samples. Recombination linked TRBV6-1 to TRBJ2-7, with TRBD2 as a weak D call on 5 bases. The sequence in DNA is TGTGCCAGCAGCCCAGACGGGGACTCCTACGAGCAGTACTTC. Its protein product is CASSPDGDSYEQYF.